The T cell receptor (beta chain) under discussion was sequenced for a study of shared clonotypes between healthy human individuals. This table comes from immunoSEQ multiplex PCR, and its TCRdb copy is limited to in-frame clones, with some not included. The data hold roughly 1,500,000 clones, with approximately 98.5% observed a single time. The donors were all Caucasian adults (living in Nashville, Tennessee). Germline V gene data show CDR1 as MNHNY and CDR2 as SVGAGI (reference sequence). Losses at the gene ends were 6 bases for V and 7 bases for J; bases not matched to a gene: 8. The CDR3 totals 14 residues.

The chain links TRBV6-6 to TRBJ2-7; TRBD1 agrees at 11 bases. Sequenced input: naive CD4+ T cells sorted from blood. As to subset: CD45RA+ positively selected. The clonotype was recovered from a man aged 25 to 40 in good health. Written as DNA, the CDR3 is TGTGCCAGCAGACCCGGACAGGGGGCTCGTGAGCAGTACTTC. This codes for CASRPGQGAREQYF.